These 9 T cell receptor beta chains were sequenced from one sample in a study of kidney transplant recipient with SARS-CoV-2 infection. TCRdb ran MiXCR on the reads and lists one entry per CDR3 protein. The sample lists 200,000 to 300,000 distinct CDR3 sequences; around 28% were seen once. Here the sequenced sample was a blood sample, taken at baseline and on roughly day 110 from a kidney transplant recipient. These receptors were collected from a young adult male patient who had COVID-19 and was a kidney transplant recipient. Some T cells may be transferred from the graft donor.

The table lists this clonotype with many counts. This sequence joins TRBV11-2 and TRBJ2-2; D gene uncertain. The CDR3 length is 14 residues. V lost 7 bases and J lost 6, with 15 bases in between. CDR1 and CDR2 (germline): SGHAT, FQNNGV. CDR3 DNA: TGTGCCAGCACTTCTACAGTGGGGTCCGGGGAGCTGTTTTTT. This gives the protein CASTSTVGSGELFF.

V and J are TRBV28 and TRBJ1-1; D is ambiguous. The CDR3 is 15 residues long. Trimming took 3 bases from V and 11 from J, leaving 22 bases between them. Germline CDR1 is MDHEN and CDR2 is SYDVKM. The CDR3 region is CASSFPTAAPASAFF. The CDR3 DNA is TGTGCCAGCAGTTTCCCCACGGCTGCCCCAGCGTCGGCTTTCTTT. The whole variable domain, filled in from reference TRBV28 and TRBJ1-1, reads DVKVTQSSRYLVKRTGEKVFLECVQDMDHENMFWYRQDPGLGLRLIYFSYDVKMKEKGDIPEGYSVSREKKERFSLILESASTNQTSMYLCASSFPTAAPASAFFGQGTRLTVV.

This sequence joins TRBV5-6 and TRBJ2-3, with D possibly TRBD1 on 5 matching bases. The germline gives CDR1 SGHDT, CDR2 YYEEEE. The CDR3 consists of 15 residues. Trimming cost V 0 bases and J 2 bases, with 10 bases left between them. CDR3 sequence (DNA): TGTGCCAGCAGCTTGGCCGGCAGGGCCACAGATACGCAGTATTTT. Translated: CASSLAGRATDTQYF.

The chain carries TRBV18 and TRBJ2-1; D might be TRBD2 (6 bases). CDR1 KGHSH and CDR2 LQKENI come from the germline V gene. This CDR3 contains 15 residues. The V gene lost 2 bases and the J gene lost 0 bases, with 8 bases spanning the gap. The CDR3 loop is CASSPIGSSYNEQFF. As DNA, the CDR3 is TGTGCCAGCTCACCAATCGGGAGCTCCTACAATGAGCAGTTCTTC.

Turning to this clonotype: A much bigger clone sits one base away, suggesting this may be a read error. The chain employs TRBV4-2 and TRBJ1-1; D remains ambiguous. CDR3 size: 12 residues. Germline CDR1 and CDR2: LGHNA and YNFKEQ. The DNA for the CDR3 is TGTGCCGGCAGCCATGTGAACACTGAAGCTTTCTTT. Its protein product is CAGSHVNTEAFF.

The chain links TRBV10-1 to TRBJ2-1; possibly TRBD2 for D (6 bases). The CDR3 is made up of 17 amino acids. The germline V gene has CDR1 WNHNN and CDR2 SYGVQD (reference sequence). The ends were cut back, 6 bases at V and 3 bases at J, with 21 bases in the middle. The CDR3 spells CASRGGVLGPYYNEQFF. CDR3 nucleotides: TGCGCCAGCAGGGGGGGTGTCTTGGGGCCCTACTACAATGAGCAGTTCTTC.

The V gene is TRBV7-9, the J gene TRBJ1-1; D uncertain. V was cut by 5 bases and J by 8 bases, with 18 bases left in between. Germline-derived CDR1 and CDR2 are SEHNR and FQNEAQ (reference sequence). The length of the CDR3 is 14 residues. The CDR3 nucleotides read TGTGCCAGCAGCAGAGGAGGCGGCAATGGGGAAGCTTTCTTT. It yields the protein CASSRGGGNGEAFF.

This clonotype was counted ten times or more. This chain connects TRBV4-1 to TRBJ2-5, with no clear D. The CDR3 contains 14 residues. Between the trimmed V and J ends, which lost 0 bases and 0 bases, there was a span of 5 bases. The V gene's germline CDR1 is MGHRA and CDR2 YSYEKL. CDR3 coding DNA: TGCGCCAGCAGCCAAGATCCAGACCAAGAGACCCAGTACTTC. Translating it yields CASSQDPDQETQYF.

This clonotype was recorded at least ten times. This rearrangement joins TRBV6-2 or TRBV6-3 to TRBJ1-2; no clear D. CDR1 and CDR2 (germline): MNHEY, SVGEGT. The V end lost 3 bases, the J end lost 4 bases, and 21 bases lay between the germline ends. The CDR3 covers 17 residues. The CDR3 nucleotides are TGTGCCAGCAGTTATTTGGCCTGCATCGGAAAGACCTATGGCTACACCTTC. It codes for CASSYLACIGKTYGYTF.